What follows is one T cell receptor (beta chain) and its context. The antigen it recognizes is unknown. Sequencing instrument: Illumina HiSeq 2000. TCR beta cDNA libraries were prepared using 5'RACE template switching, which introduced a universal primer site and unique molecular identifiers. cDNA synthesis was primed from the TCR beta constant segment, followed by two successive PCR amplification steps. As for the authors' bioinformatics: MIGEC was used to demultiplex reads and group the reads by UMI, and MiTCR was used to assemble and quantify clonotypes. Only TCR cDNA sequences supported by at least two reads were kept to exclude erroneous sequences. The tcR package was used for downstream repertoire analysis, and clonotypes were matched between fractions using CDR3 nucleotide sequence together with V segment. Antigen specificity was annotated against VDJdb with VDJmatch, allowing one amino acid substitution in CDR3. Once TCRdb had reprocessed the reads, it stored one entry per CDR3 protein sequence and supplied no DNA. The V and J calls were not made by the authors but by TCRdb's processing. The table kept for this sample lists roughly 180,000 distinct CDR3 sequences. 20% to 25% of the sample is held by the ten biggest clonotypes.

HCMV-specific IgG was detected in serum with a commercial ELISA kit to determine HCMV serostatus. Ficoll density gradient centrifugation was used to isolate peripheral blood mononuclear cells from blood. These data belong to a study of T cells expressing NK-cell markers (dated by TCRdb to 2018 to 2021). Looking at the study overall: Three sorted T-cell subsets (CD3+CD56+NKG2C+, CD3+CD56+NKG2C- and CD3+CD56-NKG2C+) from seven to nine donors had their TCR beta-chain repertoires profiled. Of the eight sequenced donors, seven were found to be HCMV-seropositive and one was found to be HCMV-seronegative. Randomly selected healthy volunteers, three men and five women, were used as the eight sequenced donors. Libraries were sequenced as 2 x 150 bp reads on Illumina HiSeq 2000/2500, MiSeq or NextSeq. Broad study findings and their caveats: Those dominant clonotypes were again the most abundant among CD3+CD56-NKG2C+ cells in a few donors, at 28.3-60.1%. Whether the expanded NKG2C-expressing T cell clones were specific for HCMV antigens was left unclear. For roughly six donors, the dominant CD3+CD56+NKG2C+ clonotypes were among the top 10 CD8+ clonotypes and accounted for about 1.0-8% of CD8+ T cells.

Based on the germline V gene (reference sequence), the CDR1 and CDR2 sequences are SEHNR and FQNEAQ. From the cysteine up to the phenylalanine, the CDR3 has a length of 17 residues. DNA was not recorded. Sample: blood T cells: a sorted CD56 or NKG2C T cell subset, CD4+ or CD8+ T cells, or bulk PBMC T cells (not recorded which). The rearranged segments are TRBV7-9 and TRBJ1-5; as DNA is missing, the TRBD1 call by TCRdb cannot be tested. The source of this sequence is a man aged 18 to 69 in good health. CDR3 sequence: CASSHTVPGQGIQPQHF.